A single sample gave rise to the 22 T cell receptor beta chains below, sequenced in a study of regulatory T cells in long-lasting Graves disease. Researchers made TCR beta libraries by using iRepertoire HTBI primers and running Arm-PCR on CDR3 regions. Each CDR3 protein is one row after TCRdb ran MiXCR on the multiplex PCR reads. The sample lists around 450,000 distinct CDR3 sequences, 15% occurring once. Regarding time point: newly diagnosed GD, antithyroid drugs for less than 3 months. From PBMCs, RNA was extracted and then used to make the TCR library. A further study also used this sample, focusing on T cells in Graves' hyperthyroidism and ophthalmopathy.

The sample was peripheral blood mononuclear cells (PBMCs), taken at new diagnosis, from a patient treated with antithyroid drugs. All receptors come from a woman in her forties with Graves disease.

Ten or more counts support this clonotype. The chain recombines TRBV2 with TRBJ1-6; no definite D call. In germline, CDR1 is SNHLY, CDR2 FYNNEI. The CDR3 sequence is 18 residues long. V lost 4 bases to trimming and J lost 0 bases, with 16 bases between them. CDR3 in amino acids: CASSARNVWSSYNSPLHF. CDR3 bases: TGTGCCAGCAGTGCCAGGAACGTCTGGAGCTCCTATAATTCACCCCTCCACTTT.

This clonotype was observed many times. The rearrangement links TRBV6-2 or TRBV6-3 to TRBJ2-7; D call uncertain. This CDR3 region has 15 residues. The V end lost 2 bases, the J end lost 0 bases, and 11 bases lay between the germline ends. Germline V gene data show CDR1 as MNHEY and CDR2 as SVGEGT. The CDR3 DNA reads TGTGCCAGCAGTTACCTAACAGTGAACTCCTACGAGCAGTACTTC. Its translation is CASSYLTVNSYEQYF.

This clonotype was observed a handful of times. One end of the junction does not line up with germline, which may come from a read error. The chain joins TRBV7-9 to TRBJ2-2; D is tentatively TRBD1 or TRBD2 (5 bases each). Germline values: CDR1 SEHNR, CDR2 FQNEAQ (reference sequence). The CDR3 extends over 16 amino acids. In DNA form, the CDR3 reads TGTGCCAGCAGCCCACTCCCAGGGTTCAGCACCGGGGAGCTGCTTTTT. Its translation: CASSPLPGFSTGELLF. The whole variable domain, filled in from reference TRBV7-9 and TRBJ2-2, reads DTGVSQNPRHKITKRGQNVTFRCDPISEHNRLYWYRQTLGQGPEFLTYFQNEAQLEKSRLLSDRFSAERPKGSFSTLEIQRTEQGDSAMYLCASSPLPGFSTGELLFGEGSRLTVL.

This clonotype was found a few times. For the CDR3, the DNA is TGTGCCAGCAGAACAGGGATGGATCAGCCCCAGCATTTT. It codes for CASRTGMDQPQHF. The V call is TRBV2, the J call TRBJ1-5; the D gene is possibly TRBD1 (6 bases). This CDR3 is built from 13 residues. The ends were cut back, 6 bases at V and 5 bases at J, with 11 bases in the middle. CDR1 and CDR2 (germline): SNHLY, FYNNEI.

The sample holds a few counts of this clonotype. The rearrangement joins TRBV3-1 to TRBJ2-1; D is ambiguous. Trimming took off 6 bases at V and 8 bases at J, with 8 bases between the two ends. The CDR3 is 11 residues long. Germline-derived CDR1 and CDR2 are LGHDT and YNNKEL (reference sequence). CDR3 coding DNA: TGTGCCAGCAGGGGAAGCTATGAGCAGTTCTTC. This codes for CASRGSYEQFF.

The chain couples TRBV7-2 to TRBJ2-7; D not certain. The CDR3 is 15 residues long. Trimming stripped 5 bases from V and 1 base from J, with 15 bases between. In germline, CDR1 is SGHTA, CDR2 FQGNSA. This CDR3 is CASSPRGSGSYEQYF. The CDR3 bases are TGTGCCAGCAGCCCAAGAGGTTCAGGATCCTACGAGCAGTACTTC.

The chain joins TRBV27 to TRBJ1-2, with D perhaps TRBD1 (5 bases). Trimming shortened V by 3 bases and J by 8 bases, and 16 bases separated the two germline ends. This CDR3 region has 14 residues. Looked up from germline, CDR1 is MNHEY and CDR2 is SMNVEV (reference sequence). The CDR3 reads CASSFGMGGRGYTF. The CDR3 DNA reads TGTGCCAGCAGTTTTGGGATGGGGGGGAGAGGCTACACCTTC.

This clonotype turned up a few times. The CDR3 is CAIATGSGEAFF. CDR3 nucleotide sequence: TGCGCCATCGCGACAGGCTCGGGTGAAGCTTTCTTT. The V and J genes are TRBV10-2 and TRBJ1-1, with a possible D match to TRBD1 (6 bases). Looked up from germline, CDR1 is WSHSY and CDR2 is SAAADI. The ends were cut back, 10 bases at V and 7 bases at J, with 16 bases in the middle. The CDR3 has 12 residues.

The chain employs TRBV24-1 and TRBJ2-3; TRBD1 agrees at 12 bases. CDR1 is KGHDR and CDR2 is SFDVKD in the germline V gene. Trimming removed 3 bases from V and 6 bases from J; junction bases left unmatched: 3. This CDR3 is 15 amino acids long. In nucleotides, the CDR3 is TGTGCCACCAGTGATCGGGGACAGGGGGCGGATACGCAGTATTTT. It yields the protein CATSDRGQGADTQYF.

This chain joins TRBV12-3 or TRBV12-4 and TRBJ2-5; 13 nucleotides match TRBD2. J lost 5 bases, V lost 6 bases, and 6 bases had no gene match. The CDR3 length is 15 residues. CDR3 loop: CASRGGLAGWETQYF. The DNA for the CDR3 is TGTGCCAGCAGGGGGGGACTAGCGGGGTGGGAGACCCAGTACTTC.

This clonotype was picked up many times. The chain has TRBV30 and TRBJ2-5; no definite D call. The CDR3 has 12 amino acids. From germline, CDR1 is GTSNPN and CDR2 SVGIG (reference sequence). The V gene lost 3 bases and the J gene lost 0 bases, with 5 bases spanning the gap. CDR3 residues: CAWSGNQETQYF. CDR3 coding DNA: TGTGCCTGGAGCGGTAACCAAGAGACCCAGTACTTC.

There are many counts of this clonotype. The chain couples TRBV28 to TRBJ1-2; possible D gene TRBD1, 6 bases. Germline CDR1 and CDR2: MDHEN and SYDVKM. The length of the CDR3 is 13 residues. V was pared by 6 bases and J by 8 bases, with 16 bases between. CDR3 protein: CASSPEQGRGYTF. The CDR3 DNA sequence: TGTGCCAGCAGCCCGGAACAGGGTCGCGGCTACACCTTC.

The chain carries TRBV24-1 and TRBJ2-7, with 14 bases matching TRBD2. The CDR3 sequence is 15 residues long. With V trimmed by 5 bases and J by 5 bases, 4 bases remained unmatched. Germline V gene data show CDR1 as KGHDR and CDR2 as SFDVKD. CDR3 protein: CATSGVGLAGDEQYF. The CDR3 coding sequence is TGTGCCACCAGTGGCGTGGGACTAGCGGGAGACGAGCAGTACTTC.

V usage is TRBV7-2 and J usage is TRBJ1-6; 7 bases line up with TRBD1. CDR3 length: 17 amino acids. In germline, CDR1 is SGHTA, CDR2 FQGNSA. Trimming cost V 1 base and J 4 bases; bases outside gene matches: 7. CDR3 sequence: CASSLGYLGQYNSPLHF. The CDR3 DNA reads TGTGCCAGCAGCTTAGGGTATTTGGGACAGTATAATTCACCCCTCCACTTT.

This sequence joins TRBV11-3 and TRBJ1-2, with TRBD1 matching 9 bases. The V gene end was trimmed by 6 bases and the J gene end by 1 base; junction bases not matched to a gene: 6. The V gene's germline CDR1 is SGHNT and CDR2 YENEEA. The CDR3 totals 15 residues. The CDR3 here is CASSRSGQGNYGYTF. DNA for the CDR3: TGTGCCAGCAGTCGGTCGGGACAGGGTAACTATGGCTACACCTTC.

As DNA, the CDR3 is TGCAGTGCTAGAGATCTGGCCAGGCCCTACGAGCAGTACTTC. This encodes CSARDLARPYEQYF. This chain joins TRBV20-1 and TRBJ2-7; D remains unclear. V lost 0 bases and J lost 2, with 11 bases in between. Germline V gives CDR1 DFQATT, CDR2 SNEGSKA (reference sequence). This CDR3 contains 14 residues.

This clonotype was seen many times. The chain links TRBV12-3 or TRBV12-4 to TRBJ1-1; possible D gene TRBD1, 6 bases. This CDR3 is built from 14 residues. V gave up 0 bases and J gave up 11 bases, with 16 bases separating them. CDR3 sequence reads: CASSLANRDKTAFF. For the CDR3, the DNA is TGTGCCAGCAGTTTAGCAAACCGGGACAAGACTGCTTTCTTT.

Ten or more counts support this clonotype. This sequence joins TRBV18 and TRBJ1-2, with D maybe TRBD1 (5 bases). Germline V gene lookup returns CDR1 KGHSH and CDR2 LQKENI. V was pared by 2 bases and J by 2 bases, with 12 bases between. CDR3 length: 15 residues. This chain's CDR3 is CASSPGFRTNYGYTF. In DNA, the CDR3 is TGTGCCAGCTCACCAGGATTTAGGACAAACTATGGCTACACCTTC.

As for this clonotype: A read error may be the cause here, since a much bigger clone is one base away. The J gene is TRBJ2-5, the V gene TRBV6-1, with 8 bases matching TRBD2. There are 17 residues in the CDR3. The germline CDR1 and CDR2 sequences are MNHNS and SASEGT. This CDR3 is CASRKGLGLAIQGTQYF. The CDR3 DNA is TGTGCCAGCAGGAAGGGACTAGGGTTAGCGATCCAAGGGACCCAGTACTTC.

V usage is TRBV28 and J usage is TRBJ2-2; D gene uncertain. The length of the CDR3 is 12 residues. Trimming removed 6 bases from V and 6 bases from J, with 8 bases in between. In germline, CDR1 is MDHEN, CDR2 SYDVKM. CDR3 residues: CASRWSAGELFF. CDR3 bases: TGTGCCAGCAGATGGAGCGCCGGGGAGCTGTTTTTT.

The table lists this clonotype with many counts. The chain carries TRBV12-3 or TRBV12-4 and TRBJ2-2, with a tentative D call TRBD2 (6 bases). CDR3 length equals 17 residues. Trimming pared 1 base from V and 2 bases from J, leaving 14 bases between. CDR3 amino acids: CASSLVRASENTGELFF. The CDR3 DNA reads as TGTGCCAGCAGTTTAGTAAGGGCTAGCGAAAACACCGGGGAGCTGTTTTTT.

There are many counts of this clonotype. In DNA, the CDR3 is TGTGCCAGCAGCTTAGGCTGGGGGGGAGGAGGCCAAGAGACCCAGTACTTC. The encoded protein is CASSLGWGGGGQETQYF. The chain links TRBV7-2 to TRBJ2-5, with TRBD2 matching 7 bases. Germline trimming cut 1 base from V and 1 base from J; bases unmatched to any gene: 9. Germline V gene lookup returns CDR1 SGHTA and CDR2 FQGNSA. The CDR3 has 17 residues. The full variable domain, its missing parts supplied by reference TRBV7-2 and TRBJ2-5, is GAGVSQSPSNKVTEKGKDVELRCDPISGHTALYWYRQSLGQGLEFLIYFQGNSAPDKSGLPSDRFSAERTGGSVSTLTIQRTQQEDSAVYLCASSLGWGGGGQETQYFGPGTRLLVL.